One and the same sample provided the 21 T cell receptor beta chains below, sequenced in a study of cytomegalovirus exposure and HLA in healthy donors. The PCR ran on 60 Vbeta and 13 Jbeta primers. Clones were read by immunoSEQ multiplex PCR, and TCRdb kept only the in-frame ones, dropping some. The sample gives 95,000 to 110,000 clones, 60% to 80% of which show up once; 3.5% to 4.5% is in the top ten. Sequenced sample: PBMCs. The receptor source for this set is a man aged 50 or older in good health and CMV-seropositive.

In its sample, this clone was seen a few times. This chain uses TRBV5-6 with TRBJ2-7, with 9 bases that match TRBD1. The CDR3 spans 14 residues. Per germline, CDR1 SGHDT and CDR2 YYEEEE. Trimming took 2 bases from V and 4 from J; bases not matched to a gene: 4. This chain's CDR3 is CASSLGQGPYEQYF. The CDR3 nucleotides read TGTGCCAGCAGCTTAGGACAGGGGCCTTACGAGCAGTACTTC.

The chain joins TRBV15 to TRBJ2-7; D uncertain. The CDR3 sequence is 15 residues long. V gave up 1 base and J gave up 1 base, with 11 bases separating them. Germline V gives CDR1 LNHNV, CDR2 YYDKDF (reference sequence). The CDR3 reads CATSRVEARSYEQYF. DNA of the CDR3: TGTGCCACCAGCAGAGTAGAAGCTCGATCCTACGAGCAGTACTTC.

V is TRBV18 and J is TRBJ1-1, with D perhaps matching TRBD1 (6 bases). The CDR3 consists of 13 residues. The V gene's germline CDR1 is KGHSH and CDR2 LQKENI. The germline V and J ends were trimmed by 4 bases and 8 bases, with 14 bases remaining between them. CDR3 DNA sequence: TGTGCCAGCTCACAAGAGGGAACAGGGGAAGCTTTCTTT. As protein: CASSQEGTGEAFF.

This rearrangement joins TRBV7-2 to TRBJ2-5; D uncertain. The CDR3 runs 13 residues. V shed 0 bases and J shed 2 bases, with 4 bases lying between them. Germline loops: CDR1 SGHTA, CDR2 FQGNSA. The CDR3: CASSLALQETQYF. The CDR3 coding sequence is TGTGCCAGCAGCTTAGCGTTACAAGAGACCCAGTACTTC.

The V and J genes are TRBV7-2 and TRBJ1-2; D is unresolved. CDR1 is SGHTA and CDR2 is FQGNSA in the germline V gene. Trimming took 2 bases from V and 0 from J, leaving 10 bases between them. The CDR3 runs to 15 residues. CDR3 DNA sequence: TGTGCCAGCAGCTTATCGTCGGGGTCTAACTATGGCTACACCTTC. Encoded protein: CASSLSSGSNYGYTF.

The chain uses TRBV14 and TRBJ2-2, with D hard to call. The CDR3 runs 11 residues. V dropped 1 base and J dropped 9 bases, with 3 bases sitting between them. Per germline, CDR1 SGHDN and CDR2 FVKESK. Here the CDR3 reads CASSQVRELFF. For the CDR3, the DNA is TGTGCCAGCAGCCAAGTCAGGGAGCTGTTTTTT.

The V gene is TRBV7-3, the J gene TRBJ2-7, with a possible D match to TRBD2 (6 bases). Germline values: CDR1 SGHTA, CDR2 FQGTGA. The CDR3 totals 14 residues. The V end lost 5 bases, the J end lost 2 bases, and 13 bases lay between the germline ends. The CDR3 DNA is TGTGCCAGCAGCCCGCGAACGGGAGCCTACGAGCAGTACTTC. Encoded protein: CASSPRTGAYEQYF.

The J gene is TRBJ2-2, the V gene TRBV28; 8 bases map to TRBD1. Germline V gene data show CDR1 as MDHEN and CDR2 as SYDVKM. The junction had 3 bases not matched to a gene; V was cut back by 2 bases and J by 4 bases. CDR3 size: 15 residues. The CDR3 nucleotides read TGTGCCAGCAGTTTAGGACAGGGAATCACCGGGGAGCTGTTTTTT. It specifies CASSLGQGITGELFF.

The chain uses TRBV19 and TRBJ2-7; 7 bases line up with TRBD1. Trimming took 7 bases from V and 5 from J; bases not matched to a gene: 17. Germline-derived CDR1 and CDR2 are LNHDA and SQIVND (reference sequence). CDR3 size: 16 residues. The DNA for the CDR3 is TGTGCCAGTAACCCAATAGGTAGGACAGGACTCGACGAGCAGTACTTC. Protein sequence: CASNPIGRTGLDEQYF.

The rearrangement joins TRBV6-5 to TRBJ1-2, with 8 bases matching TRBD1. The CDR3 is made up of 12 amino acids. Looked up from germline, CDR1 is MNHEY and CDR2 is SVGAGI. Trimming took 5 bases from V and 5 from J; bases not matched to a gene: 1. CDR3 region: CASSDRGYGYTF. As DNA, the CDR3 is TGTGCCAGCAGTGACAGGGGTTATGGCTACACCTTC.

This chain links TRBV18 with TRBJ1-1, with a weak D call TRBD1 (6 bases). The V gene's germline CDR1 is KGHSH and CDR2 LQKENI. The CDR3 totals 14 residues. V lost 4 bases, J lost 6 bases, and 15 bases lay in between. In DNA form, the CDR3 reads TGTGCCAGCTCACATAAGACACAGGGCTCTGAAGCTTTCTTT. Protein sequence: CASSHKTQGSEAFF.

The chain is built from TRBV19 and TRBJ2-1; 9 nucleotides align to TRBD1. The CDR3 covers 14 residues. Germline-derived CDR1 and CDR2 are LNHDA and SQIVND (reference sequence). V shed 5 bases and J 9 bases; nucleotides not matched to a gene: 8. The chain's CDR3 is CASSWRQGGGEQFF. The DNA for the CDR3 is TGTGCCAGTAGTTGGAGACAGGGGGGAGGTGAGCAGTTCTTC.

The table lists this clone with a count of one. This sequence joins TRBV9 and TRBJ2-1; 11 bases match TRBD2. Germline V lookup: CDR1 SGDLS, CDR2 YYNGEE. The CDR3 runs to 16 residues. The ends lost 4 bases at V and 5 bases at J; junction bases unmatched: 8. CDR3 DNA sequence: TGTGCCAGCAGCCCCCTAGCGGGAGGAAGCAACAATGAGCAGTTCTTC. Encoded protein: CASSPLAGGSNNEQFF.

This clone was found once. The J gene is TRBJ2-2, the V gene TRBV2; 13 bases agree with TRBD2. J was trimmed by 4 bases and V by 6 bases; bases with no gene match: 11. Germline CDR1 and CDR2: SNHLY and FYNNEI. This CDR3 has 18 residues. This chain's CDR3 is CASSARQGLAGLTGELFF. CDR3 sequence (DNA): TGTGCCAGCAGCGCCCGACAGGGACTAGCGGGACTCACCGGGGAGCTGTTTTTT.

This clone appeared a single time. The genes are TRBV5-4 and TRBJ2-5, with D perhaps matching TRBD2 (6 bases). V lost 2 bases and J lost 3, with 14 bases in between. The length of the CDR3 is 15 residues. Germline V gene sequence: CDR1 SGHNT, CDR2 YYREEE (reference sequence). The CDR3 DNA sequence: TGTGCCAGCAGCTTCAATCCGTGGGGGGAAGAGACCCAGTACTTC. Translating gives CASSFNPWGEETQYF.

V and J are TRBV27 and TRBJ1-5; tentatively, D is TRBD1 (5 bases). The germline V gene encodes CDR1 MNHEY and CDR2 SMNVEV (reference sequence). With 6 bases removed from V and 5 bases from J, the gap between germline ends came to 11 bases. The CDR3 has 13 amino acids. The CDR3 nucleotides are TGTGCCAGCAGCGCAACAGGTTATCAGCCCCAGCATTTT. Translated, it gives CASSATGYQPQHF.

The V gene is TRBV14, the J gene TRBJ1-2; the match to TRBD1 covers 9 bases. V lost 4 bases, J lost 3 bases, and 6 bases stayed unmatched. The CDR3 contains 15 residues. CDR1 is SGHDN, CDR2 FVKESK, per germline. In nucleotides, the CDR3 is TGTGCCAGCAGCCCTCGGACAGGGGACCACTATGGCTACACCTTC. Protein sequence: CASSPRTGDHYGYTF.

In DNA form, the CDR3 reads TGTGCCAGCAGCAGAGCGGGACCCCCCTACGAGCAGTACTTC. It is translated as CASSRAGPPYEQYF. This chain links TRBV7-2 with TRBJ2-7, with TRBD2 matching over 7 bases. Unmatched junction bases numbered 6, after V lost 5 bases and J lost 2 bases. CDR3 length equals 14 residues. Germline assignment: CDR1 SGHTA and CDR2 FQGNSA.

The chain has TRBV19 and TRBJ2-5, with D unclear. The CDR3 length is 15 residues. V was cut by 3 bases and J by 2 bases, with 13 bases left in between. Germline V CDR1 and CDR2: LNHDA, SQIVND (reference sequence). CDR3 sequence reads: CASSIRAGQQETQYF. Here the CDR3 DNA reads TGTGCCAGTAGTATCAGAGCAGGTCAGCAAGAGACCCAGTACTTC.

In nucleotides, the CDR3 is TGTGCCGGGACTAGATTAACAGATACGCAGTATTTT. Translation: CAGTRLTDTQYF. The rearrangement links TRBV30 to TRBJ2-3; the match to TRBD2 covers 8 bases. Germline-derived CDR1 and CDR2 are GTSNPN and SVGIG (reference sequence). CDR3 length: 12 amino acids. The V and J ends lost 8 bases and 3 bases, in that order; junction bases with no gene match: 4.

The chain is built from TRBV19 and TRBJ2-4, with D perhaps TRBD1 (5 bases). Germline CDR1 LNHDA, CDR2 SQIVND (reference sequence). CDR3 length equals 15 residues. V was trimmed by 5 bases and J by 4 bases, leaving 15 bases between them. In DNA, the CDR3 is TGTGCCAGTAGTGCGATCGCAGGGATAAAAAACATTCAGTACTTC. Its translation: CASSAIAGIKNIQYF.